This T cell receptor beta chain was observed in a study of CD8+ T cells in alopecia areata. This clone occurred a few times. The CDR3 loop spans 14 amino acids. The germline V and J ends were trimmed by 8 bases and 5 bases, with 18 bases remaining between them. Per germline, CDR1 MNHEY and CDR2 SVGAGI. Extraction and reverse transcription of RNA yielded cDNA as the sequencing template. Produced via immunoSEQ multiplex PCR; TCRdb's table is partial and in-frame only. This repertoire shows about 120,000 clones, around 54% found once; its top ten account for about 3.7%. The sample's treatment: oral pan-JAK inhibitor, 5-10 mg twice daily.

The sequencing used CD4+ T cells sorted from blood, collected at week 24, from a patient treated with tofacitinib. The chain combines TRBV6-5 with TRBJ2-5; a weak D match, TRBD2 (6 bases). This TCR came from a human donor with alopecia areata. CDR3 in amino acids: CASRLEYSVETQYF. In DNA form, the CDR3 reads TGTGCCAGCCGACTAGAGTATTCGGTGGAGACCCAGTACTTC.